Shown below are 28 T cell receptor beta chains from a single sample sequenced in a study of identical twins. Each CDR3 protein is one row after TCRdb ran MiXCR on the 5' RACE reads. The sample has about 550,000 distinct CDR3 sequences; about a fifth are singletons. The same specimen was also included in a second study, on yellow fever vaccine responses in identical twins.

The sample was CD4+ T cells sorted from blood. These receptors were taken from a woman aged 18-29 years in good health.

V is TRBV12-3 or TRBV12-4 and J is TRBJ2-1; D is perhaps TRBD2 (6 bases). CDR3 length equals 16 residues. Trimming pared 5 bases from V and 6 bases from J, leaving 20 bases between. CDR3 in DNA: TGTGCCAGCAGTGCCCTCGGGAGCGGACCTACCAATGAGCAGTTCTTC. As protein: CASSALGSGPTNEQFF.

The chain combines TRBV3-1 with TRBJ2-1; D might be TRBD1 or TRBD2, each matching 6 bases. Germline CDR1 LGHDT, CDR2 YNNKEL (reference sequence). V dropped 2 bases and J dropped 3 bases, with 17 bases sitting between them. This CDR3 region has 17 residues. CDR3 residues: CASSQTGANYYYNEQFF. DNA for the CDR3: TGTGCCAGCAGCCAAACGGGGGCCAACTACTACTACAATGAGCAGTTCTTC.

In this sample, this clonotype turned up a few times. V usage is TRBV6-1 and J usage is TRBJ2-7; D is perhaps TRBD1 (6 bases). This CDR3 contains 15 residues. Trimming cost V 7 bases and J 2 bases, with 18 bases left between them. In germline, CDR1 is MNHNS, CDR2 SASEGT. CDR3 protein: CASTRSGVLAYEQYF. CDR3 sequence (DNA): TGTGCCAGCACTAGATCAGGGGTCCTAGCCTACGAGCAGTACTTC.

The chain is built from TRBV7-3 and TRBJ2-1; tentative D call: TRBD2 (6 bases). Trimming removed 5 bases from V and 10 bases from J, with 15 bases in between. This CDR3 is 13 amino acids long. Germline loops: CDR1 SGHTA, CDR2 FQGTGA. This chain's CDR3 is CASSRVGGGEQFF. In DNA, the CDR3 is TGTGCCAGCAGCCGAGTGGGGGGTGGGGAGCAGTTCTTC.

The chain links TRBV29-1 to TRBJ2-3; possible D gene TRBD2, 6 bases. Trimming shortened V by 0 bases and J by 1 base, and 14 bases separated the two germline ends. Germline V lookup: CDR1 SQVTM, CDR2 ANQGSEA. This CDR3 comprises 16 residues. CDR3 DNA sequence: TGCAGCGTTGAAGATTGGGGAGGACCCCGCACAGATACGCAGTATTTT. Amino acids: CSVEDWGGPRTDTQYF.

The gene calls are TRBV2 and TRBJ1-2; 7 bases are a match to TRBD1. Trimming removed 4 bases from V and 5 bases from J; junction bases left unmatched: 4. The CDR3 is 13 amino acids. The germline CDR1 and CDR2 sequences are SNHLY and FYNNEI. The CDR3 DNA follows: TGTGCCAGCAGTGGACAGGGATCGTATGGCTACACCTTC. It codes for CASSGQGSYGYTF.

This clonotype was seen repeatedly, ten times or more. The chain recombines TRBV15 with TRBJ1-1; TRBD1 matches 8 bases. The CDR3 is made up of 17 amino acids. The V and J ends lost 0 bases and 5 bases, in that order; junction bases with no gene match: 11. Germline loops: CDR1 LNHNV, CDR2 YYDKDF (reference sequence). CDR3 bases: TGTGCCACCAGCAGAGAGGGTACAGGGGGGAGGAGAACTGAAGCTTTCTTT. Protein sequence: CATSREGTGGRRTEAFF.

The chain recombines TRBV3-1 with TRBJ2-4; 10 nucleotides agree with TRBD2. The CDR3 runs 17 residues. Trimming at V came to 2 bases and at J to 3 bases, leaving 7 bases not matched to a gene. The germline CDR1 and CDR2 sequences are LGHDT and YNNKEL (reference sequence). CDR3 residues: CASSQLAAGGIKNIQYF. In DNA form, the CDR3 reads TGTGCCAGCAGCCAATTAGCAGCGGGAGGGATCAAAAACATTCAGTACTTC.

This chain joins TRBV2 and TRBJ2-7, with TRBD1 as a possible D gene (6 bases). This CDR3 spans 14 amino acids. Trimming stripped 4 bases from V and 1 base from J, with 11 bases between. CDR1 SNHLY and CDR2 FYNNEI come from the germline V gene. The CDR3 DNA reads TGTGCCAGCAGTGGGACAGATTTATCCTACGAGCAGTACTTC. Translating gives CASSGTDLSYEQYF.

This rearrangement joins TRBV5-1 to TRBJ2-5; D might be TRBD2 (6 bases). CDR1 and CDR2 (germline): SGHRS, YFSETQ. The CDR3 is made up of 16 amino acids. Trimming took 2 bases from V and 4 from J, leaving 18 bases between them. The CDR3 DNA sequence: TGCGCCAGCAGCTTCATGGACACGGCGGGAAGAGAGACCCAGTACTTC. This sequence encodes CASSFMDTAGRETQYF. The full variable domain, rest sourced from reference TRBV5-1 and TRBJ2-5, is KAGVTQTPRYLIKTRGQQVTLSCSPISGHRSVSWYQQTPGQGLQFLFEYFSETQRNKGNFPGRFSGRQFSNSRSEMNVSTLELGDSALYLCASSFMDTAGRETQYFGPGTRLLVL.

V is TRBV5-1 and J is TRBJ2-3; 7 nucleotides align to TRBD1. CDR3 length: 14 residues. Germline lookup yields CDR1 SGHRS and CDR2 YFSETQ. The trim removed 4 bases at V and 4 bases at J, leaving 6 bases unmatched. CDR3 region: CASSRMDRPDTQYF. As DNA, the CDR3 is TGCGCCAGCAGCCGTATGGACAGGCCAGATACGCAGTATTTT. Together with reference TRBV5-1 and TRBJ2-3, the CDR3 gives the full variable domain: KAGVTQTPRYLIKTRGQQVTLSCSPISGHRSVSWYQQTPGQGLQFLFEYFSETQRNKGNFPGRFSGRQFSNSRSEMNVSTLELGDSALYLCASSRMDRPDTQYFGPGTRLTVL.

DNA of the CDR3: TGTGCCAGCAGCTTGGGCAGGTTGGGCAATCAGCCCCAGCATTTT. Translation gives CASSLGRLGNQPQHF. J is TRBJ1-5 and V is TRBV5-6; no definite D call. With 0 bases removed from V and 2 bases from J, the gap between germline ends came to 9 bases. Germline assignment: CDR1 SGHDT and CDR2 YYEEEE. The CDR3 runs to 15 residues.

This clonotype was observed many times. V and J are TRBV12-3 or TRBV12-4 and TRBJ2-5; D is tentatively TRBD1 or TRBD2 (5 bases each). This CDR3 region has 12 residues. Deletions cut 4 bases from V and 4 bases from J, with 7 bases between. CDR3 in DNA: TGTGCCAGCAGTTCTGGGGGAGAGACCCAGTACTTC. Translation gives CASSSGGETQYF.

The J gene is TRBJ2-3, the V gene TRBV27; 7 positions match TRBD1. This CDR3 spans 16 amino acids. V trimming: 10 bases; J trimming: 4 bases; junction bases outside the gene matches: 17. The germline CDR1 and CDR2 sequences are MNHEY and SMNVEV (reference sequence). CDR3 bases: TGTGCCACCCAGCCTTGGGGGCAGGGGGTTTCAGATACGCAGTATTTT. This codes for CATQPWGQGVSDTQYF.

CDR3: CASSIELLTGELFF. The CDR3, as DNA: TGTGCCAGTAGTATTGAGTTATTAACCGGGGAGCTGTTTTTT. The chain is built from TRBV19 and TRBJ2-2, with no clear D. CDR3 size: 14 residues. Per germline, CDR1 LNHDA and CDR2 SQIVND (reference sequence). Trimming took 3 bases from V and 5 from J, leaving 10 bases between them. The whole variable domain, remainder taken from reference TRBV19 and TRBJ2-2, is DGGITQSPKYLFRKEGQNVTLSCEQNLNHDAMYWYRQDPGQGLRLIYYSQIVNDFQKGDIAEGYSVSREKKESFPLTVTSAQKNPTAFYLCASSIELLTGELFFGEGSRLTVL.

This clonotype was detected only a few times. J is TRBJ1-6 and V is TRBV27; tentative D call: TRBD1 (5 bases). Germline CDR1 and CDR2: MNHEY and SMNVEV (reference sequence). V was cut by 6 bases and J by 0 bases, with 15 bases left in between. The CDR3 loop spans 17 amino acids. CDR3 in DNA: TGTGCCAGCAGACTAGCGGGGGGAAGCTCCTATAATTCACCCCTCCACTTT. This codes for CASRLAGGSSYNSPLHF.

The chain uses TRBV29-1 and TRBJ2-3; 14 bases agree with TRBD2. This CDR3 spans 14 amino acids. V was clipped by 8 bases and J by 6 bases; unmatched bases: 7. CDR1 and CDR2 from the germline V gene are SQVTM and ANQGSEA. The DNA of the CDR3 is TGCAGCCTGGGACTAGCGGGAGTAGGGGATACGCAGTATTTT. Its translation is CSLGLAGVGDTQYF.

This chain uses TRBV7-9 with TRBJ2-7, with TRBD1 matching over 9 bases. Germline V gene lookup returns CDR1 SEHNR and CDR2 FQNEAQ (reference sequence). CDR3 size: 14 residues. V gave up 7 bases and J gave up 2 bases; unmatched junction bases: 6. CDR3 protein: CASTRTGGAYEQYF. CDR3 bases: TGTGCCAGCACTCGAACAGGGGGCGCCTACGAGCAGTACTTC.

This rearrangement joins TRBV20-1 to TRBJ2-6; TRBD1 matches at 7 bases. The CDR3 sequence is 15 residues long. From germline, CDR1 is DFQATT and CDR2 SNEGSKA (reference sequence). J was trimmed by 3 bases and V by 2 bases; bases with no gene match: 4. CDR3 protein: CSARTTGVGANVLTF. The CDR3 DNA is TGCAGTGCTAGAACTACAGGGGTTGGGGCCAACGTCCTGACTTTC.

This clonotype was seen a few times. V gene TRBV11-2 combines with J gene TRBJ2-2; 9 bases line up with TRBD1. V shed 0 bases, J shed 5 bases, and the junction held 7 bases outside the gene matches. The CDR3 is made up of 17 amino acids. In germline, CDR1 is SGHAT, CDR2 FQNNGV. The CDR3 reads CASSLDQNRGPTGELFF. CDR3 nucleotide sequence: TGTGCCAGCAGCTTAGATCAGAACAGGGGGCCTACCGGGGAGCTGTTTTTT.

This clonotype was seen only a few times. The chain employs TRBV7-9 and TRBJ2-7; possibly TRBD1 for D (6 bases). This CDR3 has 15 amino acids. Germline V gene data show CDR1 as SEHNR and CDR2 as FQNEAQ (reference sequence). V dropped 0 bases and J dropped 3 bases, with 12 bases sitting between them. The CDR3 here is CASSLAPNRDYEQYF. In DNA, the CDR3 is TGTGCCAGCAGCTTAGCGCCTAACAGGGACTACGAGCAGTACTTC.

J is TRBJ1-2 and V is TRBV20-1; D is undetermined. The CDR3 is 13 residues long. Germline V gives CDR1 DFQATT, CDR2 SNEGSKA (reference sequence). The V and J ends lost 6 bases and 7 bases respectively, with 18 bases between them. CDR3 DNA sequence: TGCAGTGCCGGGGAGGGAGCAGGCAGTGGCTACACCTTC. Amino acids: CSAGEGAGSGYTF.

This chain connects TRBV5-1 to TRBJ2-1; TRBD1 might be the D (6 bases). The germline V and J ends were trimmed by 4 bases and 5 bases, with 13 bases remaining between them. CDR3 length: 14 amino acids. Germline CDR1 SGHRS, CDR2 YFSETQ. In nucleotides, the CDR3 is TGCGCCAGCAGCCCCCGACAGGAGAACAATGAGCAGTTCTTC. It is translated as CASSPRQENNEQFF.

The CDR3 nucleotides read TGTGCCAGCTCACCCCCGCCAAGATGGACGGAAAGCGGGAGCCTCTCCTACAATGAGCAGTTCTTC. It codes for CASSPPPRWTESGSLSYNEQFF. The J gene is TRBJ2-1, the V gene TRBV18, with 8 nucleotides matching TRBD2. V trimming: 3 bases; J trimming: 0 bases; junction bases outside the gene matches: 22. CDR3 length: 22 amino acids. Germline V gives CDR1 KGHSH, CDR2 LQKENI.

This clonotype was seen a few times. The chain employs TRBV29-1 and TRBJ2-2; the D is unclear. The germline V gene has CDR1 SQVTM and CDR2 ANQGSEA. The CDR3 runs to 11 residues. Trimming pared 4 bases from V and 5 bases from J, leaving 5 bases between. The CDR3 nucleotides are TGCAGCGTTGTGGGGACCGGGGAGCTGTTTTTT. This sequence encodes CSVVGTGELFF.

The genes are TRBV7-3 and TRBJ2-5; 12 bases align to TRBD2. V was clipped by 0 bases and J by 4 bases; unmatched bases: 3. The CDR3 has 16 amino acids. Germline V gene sequence: CDR1 SGHTA, CDR2 FQGTGA. The CDR3 region has the DNA TGTGCCAGCAGCTTAACACTAGCGGGAGGTCGAGAGACCCAGTACTTC. Protein sequence: CASSLTLAGGRETQYF.

J is TRBJ1-4 and V is TRBV20-1; D is ambiguous. V gave up 2 bases and J gave up 4 bases, with 8 bases separating them. The CDR3 has 13 residues. Germline V lookup: CDR1 DFQATT, CDR2 SNEGSKA (reference sequence). This CDR3 reads CSARSGFNEKLFF. The CDR3 region has the DNA TGCAGTGCTAGATCGGGATTTAATGAAAAACTGTTTTTT.

This clonotype was observed once. The V and J genes are TRBV27 and TRBJ2-1, with 8 bases lining up with TRBD2. V lost 10 bases to trimming and J lost 5 bases; unmatched junction nucleotides: 13. CDR1 and CDR2 (germline): MNHEY, SMNVEV (reference sequence). This CDR3 is built from 15 residues. The CDR3 reads CAIRGAGVGNNEQFF. The CDR3 DNA follows: TGTGCCATAAGGGGAGCGGGAGTAGGTAACAATGAGCAGTTCTTC.